Listed below are T cell receptor beta chains from one sample, sequenced in a study of T cells after yellow fever vaccination. TCRdb used MiXCR to reprocess the 5' RACE reads, holding one entry per CDR3 protein. The sample contains about 320,000 distinct CDR3 sequences, around 4.5% of which appear only once. Specimen: PBMCs, collected 15 days after the yellow fever booster vaccination. The receptors shown here come from a man between 18 and 29 years old who received the YFV17D yellow fever vaccine. CDR3s include the opening cysteine and the closing phenylalanine or tryptophan. The order of the fields is clone size, V gene, J gene, D gene, CDR3 DNA, CDR3 protein. The D gene is left open where the match is weak. A row's size may be missing; if present it is once, few, many or a size class.

>many|TRBV10-3|TRBJ2-3|TRBD1
TGTGCCATCAGTGCTAAGGGGGCAGCTTCAGATACGCAGTATTTT
CAISAKGAASDTQYF
>few|TRBV4-1|TRBJ2-2|.
TGCGCCAGCAGCCAAGCTTTCAACACCGGGGAGCTGTTTTTT
CASSQAFNTGELFF
>few|TRBV7-2|TRBJ1-2|.
TGTGCCAGCAGCTTAGGTGTAGGATCGTATGGCTACACCTTC
CASSLGVGSYGYTF
>many|TRBV10-2|TRBJ2-2|TRBD1
TGCGCCAGCAGTGAACCGGGACAGCCGAACACCGGGGAGCTGTTTTTT
CASSEPGQPNTGELFF
>many|TRBV12-3/TRBV12-4|TRBJ2-3|.
TGTGCCAGCAGTTTTAGAGGGCAGGGGACAGATACGCAGTATTTT
CASSFRGQGTDTQYF
>many|TRBV10-3|TRBJ2-3|.
TGTGCCGTTAGGGACACAGGCACAGATACGCAGTATTTT
CAVRDTGTDTQYF
>many|TRBV6-4|TRBJ2-3|.
TGTGCCAGCAGTGAAGAGGGATCTAGCACAGATACGCAGTATTTT
CASSEEGSSTDTQYF
>many|TRBV5-1|TRBJ2-1|.
TGCGCCAGCAGTCTAGCCGAGAGCTCCTACAATGAGCAGTTCTTC
CASSLAESSYNEQFF
>many|TRBV7-2|TRBJ2-3|TRBD1
TGTGCCAGCAGCTTCCCGGGACAGGGGCCAGATACGCAGTATTTT
CASSFPGQGPDTQYF
>.|TRBV7-2|TRBJ2-5|.
TGTGCCAGCAGCCCAACGATCGAGACCCAGTACTTC
CASSPTIETQYF
>many|TRBV20-1|TRBJ1-2|TRBD1
TGCAGTGCTAGTCACAGGGGCAACTATGGCTACACCTTC
CSASHRGNYGYTF
>many|TRBV7-2|TRBJ2-7|TRBD2
TGTGCCAGCAGCATAAGAGGACTAGCGGGGGCGGAGCAGTACTTC
CASSIRGLAGAEQYF
>many|TRBV7-2|TRBJ1-3|.
TGTGCCAGCAGCTTAGGTGCAGGGATTGAGGGCACCATATATTTT
CASSLGAGIEGTIYF
>many|TRBV24-1|TRBJ2-1|TRBD2
TGTGCCACCAGTGATTGGGATAGCGGGGGCATGCAGTTCTTC
CATSDWDSGGMQFF
>few|TRBV6-5|TRBJ1-1|.
TGTGCCAGCAGTTACAAGGGGACGGTCACAGCTTTCTTT
CASSYKGTVTAFF
>.|TRBV10-3|TRBJ1-5|.
TGTGCCATCAGTGTCGGGGCAGGGAATAGCAATCAGCCCCAGCATTTT
CAISVGAGNSNQPQHF
>many|TRBV27|TRBJ1-1|.
TGTGCCAGCAGTTGGCTCCCGAACACTGAAGCTTTCTTT
CASSWLPNTEAFF
>.|TRBV10-3|TRBJ1-4|TRBD1
TGTGCCATCAGTGAAGGGGCAGGGGGAAATGAAAAACTGTTTTTT
CAISEGAGGNEKLFF
>few|TRBV24-1|TRBJ2-1|.
TGTGCCACCAGCGGCCCCGGCAATGAGCAGTTCTTC
CATSGPGNEQFF
>.|TRBV5-6|TRBJ1-3|TRBD1
TGTGCCAGCAGCTTGGTTACCATCCGGGACAGGGGATTTGTTGAGGGAAACACCATATATTTT
CASSLVTIRDRGFVEGNTIYF
>few|TRBV7-3|TRBJ1-6|.
TGTGCCAGCAGCTTATTCCGGGGACATCATTCTATTTATAATTCACCCCTCCACTTT
CASSLFRGHHSIYNSPLHF
>few|TRBV12-3/TRBV12-4|TRBJ2-3|.
TGTGCCAGCAGTTTACCGAAGAGTACGCAGTATTTT
CASSLPKSTQYF
>many|TRBV7-2|TRBJ2-5|TRBD2
TGTGCCAGCAGCCAAGGGCTAGCGGGGGGCTTGGAGACCCAGTACTTC
CASSQGLAGGLETQYF
>many|TRBV20-1|TRBJ2-3|TRBD2
TGCAGTGCTATCCTAGCGGGGGCCAAAACCGATGATACGCAGTATTTT
CSAILAGAKTDDTQYF
>many|TRBV7-2|TRBJ1-2|TRBD1
TGTGCCAGCAGCCGGGAGGGGACAGGGTCTGGCTACACCTTC
CASSREGTGSGYTF
>many|TRBV7-9|TRBJ2-2|.
TGTGCCAGCGTTGAGATTCTCACCGGGGAGCTGTTTTTT
CASVEILTGELFF
>many|TRBV5-1|TRBJ2-5|TRBD2
TGCGCCAGCAGCTCCCTGGCGCTAGCGGGGACCTATCAAGAGACCCAGTACTTC
CASSSLALAGTYQETQYF
>many|TRBV5-1|TRBJ2-2|.
TGCGCCAGCAGCTTGGTGACGGGGAACACCGGGGAGCTGTTTTTT
CASSLVTGNTGELFF
>.|TRBV28|TRBJ2-1|.
TGTGCCAGCAGTCAAAGGATCCGGGACCCGACATGGAACAATGAGCAGTTCTTC
CASSQRIRDPTWNNEQFF
>many|TRBV5-1|TRBJ2-1|.
TGCGCCAGCAGCTTGGGGACCGACAATGAGCAGTTCTTC
CASSLGTDNEQFF
>many|TRBV5-1|TRBJ1-1|.
TGCGCCAGCAGCTTGGGACGGAGTCCAGAAGCTTTCTTT
CASSLGRSPEAFF
>few|TRBV14|TRBJ2-1|.
TGTGCCAGCAGCCTACAACCACAGGGCTTATACAATGAGCAGTTCTTC
CASSLQPQGLYNEQFF
>many|TRBV5-1|TRBJ2-2|TRBD1
TGCGCCAGCAGCTTCGACAGGGCCGGGGAGCTGTTTTTT
CASSFDRAGELFF
>.|TRBV20-1|TRBJ2-1|TRBD1
TGCAGTGCTTCGCGGGACAGGGCCGAGGATGAGCAGTTCTTC
CSASRDRAEDEQFF
>few|TRBV4-3|TRBJ2-5|TRBD2
TGCGCCAGCAGCCAAGGGGCCACTAGCGGGGGAGAGACCCAGTACTTC
CASSQGATSGGETQYF
>many|TRBV5-1|TRBJ1-6|.
TGCGCCAGCAGCACCGGGACGATGAATTCACCCCTCCACTTT
CASSTGTMNSPLHF
>many|TRBV7-2|TRBJ2-3|.
TGTGCCAGCAGCTACAGGGCAGATACGCAGTATTTT
CASSYRADTQYF
>.|TRBV19|TRBJ1-1|TRBD1
TGTGCCAGTAGTTTTTCGACAGGGGCTGAAGCTTTCTTT
CASSFSTGAEAFF
>many|TRBV5-1|TRBJ1-6|TRBD1
TGCGCCAGCAGCTCGGGACAGACTAATTCACCCCTCCACTTT
CASSSGQTNSPLHF
>many|TRBV7-8|TRBJ1-1|.
TGTGCCAGCAGCTCCTCCGGGACACTCATGAACACTGAAGCTTTCTTT
CASSSSGTLMNTEAFF
>many|TRBV9|TRBJ1-2|.
TGTGCCAGCAGCGCCCTCACAGGAACCCACTATGGCTACACCTTC
CASSALTGTHYGYTF
>.|TRBV2|TRBJ2-3|.
TGTGCCAGCAGTGAAGAAAGTGATAAGTCCCCAGATACGCAGTATTTT
CASSEESDKSPDTQYF
>few|TRBV30|TRBJ2-1|.
TGTGCCTGGAGCGGATTTGGGAATGAGCAGTTCTTC
CAWSGFGNEQFF
>.|TRBV7-9|TRBJ1-1|.
TGTGCCAGCAGAGGACAGCCGAACACTGAAGCTTTCTTT
CASRGQPNTEAFF
>many|TRBV10-3|TRBJ1-5|.
TGTGCCATCAGTGAAGCTCAAGGGGATCAGCCCCAGCATTTT
CAISEAQGDQPQHF
>few|TRBV27|TRBJ1-2|.
TGTGCCAGTTCTTACGCGGGGGCCTATGGCTACACCTTC
CASSYAGAYGYTF
>few|TRBV7-7|TRBJ2-2|TRBD1
TGTGCCAGCAGCCCCAGGACAGGGATGGCCGGGGAGCTGTTTTTT
CASSPRTGMAGELFF
>many|TRBV7-9|TRBJ1-1|.
TGTGCCAGCAGCTTATCGGGGACCATGAACACTGAAGCTTTCTTT
CASSLSGTMNTEAFF
>few|TRBV18|TRBJ2-3|.
TGTGCCAGCTCACCAACTCTTGCAGGGACGCAGTATTTT
CASSPTLAGTQYF
>many|TRBV20-1|TRBJ2-5|TRBD2
TGCAGTGCTAGAAGTAGCGGGGGGTACCAAGAGACCCAGTACTTC
CSARSSGGYQETQYF